This TCR beta chain was sequenced for a study of a mutant IDH1 vaccine in newly diagnosed glioma. Study outcomes and limitations: Alterations occurring in top peripheral T cell clonotypes seemed unrelated to pseudoprogression.

CDR1 is MNHEY, CDR2 SMNVEV, per germline (reference sequence). The CDR3 contains 16 residues. The V segment lost 8 bases and the J segment 2 bases; nucleotides outside the gene matches: 10. Here immunoSEQ multiplex PCR was the method, and the copy in TCRdb shows in-frame clones only, minus some. Of about 94,000 clones listed, around 92% are singletons. A note on this clone: As yet, its antigen is unknown.

Indicated time point: week 47, end of study. Doses comprised 300 ug of mutant IDH1 20-mer peptide each, plus topical imiquimod. Eight vaccinations went to patients in weeks 1, 3, 5, 7, 11, 15, 19, 23. The sample consisted of PBMCs, taken from a glioma patient whose treatment included an IDH1 peptide vaccine. This TCR derives from a woman aged 45 to 65 with glioma. The chain combines TRBV27 with TRBJ2-2, with 8 nucleotides matching TRBD2. The CDR3 bases are TGTGCCAGCGTTCAATTGAGCGGGAGAAACACCGGGGAGCTGTTTTTT. The encoded protein is CASVQLSGRNTGELFF.